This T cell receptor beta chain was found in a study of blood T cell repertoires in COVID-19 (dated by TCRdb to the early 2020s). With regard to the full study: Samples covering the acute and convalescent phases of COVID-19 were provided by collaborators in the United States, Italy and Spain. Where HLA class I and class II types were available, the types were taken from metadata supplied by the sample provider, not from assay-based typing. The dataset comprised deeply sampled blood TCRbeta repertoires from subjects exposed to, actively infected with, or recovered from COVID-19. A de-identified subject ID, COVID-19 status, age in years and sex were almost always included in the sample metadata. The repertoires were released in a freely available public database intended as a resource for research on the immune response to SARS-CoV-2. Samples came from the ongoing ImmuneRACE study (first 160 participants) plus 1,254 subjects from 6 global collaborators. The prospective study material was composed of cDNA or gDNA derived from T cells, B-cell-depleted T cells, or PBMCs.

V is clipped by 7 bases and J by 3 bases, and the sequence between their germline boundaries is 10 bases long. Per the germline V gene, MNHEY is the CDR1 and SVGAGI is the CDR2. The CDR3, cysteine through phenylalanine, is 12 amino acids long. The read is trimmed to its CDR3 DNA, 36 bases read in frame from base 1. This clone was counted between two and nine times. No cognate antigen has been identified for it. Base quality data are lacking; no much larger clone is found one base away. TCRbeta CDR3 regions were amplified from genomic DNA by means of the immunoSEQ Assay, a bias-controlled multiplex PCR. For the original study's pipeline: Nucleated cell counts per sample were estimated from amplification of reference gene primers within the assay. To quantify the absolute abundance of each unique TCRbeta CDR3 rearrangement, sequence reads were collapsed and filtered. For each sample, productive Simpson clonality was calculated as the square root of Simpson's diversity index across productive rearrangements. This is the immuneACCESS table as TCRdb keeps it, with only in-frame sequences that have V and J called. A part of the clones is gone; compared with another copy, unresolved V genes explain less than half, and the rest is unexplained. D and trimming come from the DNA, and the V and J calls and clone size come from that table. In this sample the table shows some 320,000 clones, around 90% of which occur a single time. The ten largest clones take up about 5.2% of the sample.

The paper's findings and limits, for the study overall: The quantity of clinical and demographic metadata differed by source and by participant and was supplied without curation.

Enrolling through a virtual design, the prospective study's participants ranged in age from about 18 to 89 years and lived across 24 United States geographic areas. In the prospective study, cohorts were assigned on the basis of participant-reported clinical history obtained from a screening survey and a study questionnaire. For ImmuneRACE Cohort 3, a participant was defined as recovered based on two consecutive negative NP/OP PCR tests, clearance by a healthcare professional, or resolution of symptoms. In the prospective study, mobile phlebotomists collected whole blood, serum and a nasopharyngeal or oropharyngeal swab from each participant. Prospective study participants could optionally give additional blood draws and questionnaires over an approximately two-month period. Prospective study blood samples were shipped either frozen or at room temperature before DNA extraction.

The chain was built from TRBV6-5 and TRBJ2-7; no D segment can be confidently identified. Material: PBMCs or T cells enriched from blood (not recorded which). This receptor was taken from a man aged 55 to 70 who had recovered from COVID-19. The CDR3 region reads CASTTTYYEQYF. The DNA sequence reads TGTGCCAGCACCACTACTTACTACGAGCAGTACTTC.